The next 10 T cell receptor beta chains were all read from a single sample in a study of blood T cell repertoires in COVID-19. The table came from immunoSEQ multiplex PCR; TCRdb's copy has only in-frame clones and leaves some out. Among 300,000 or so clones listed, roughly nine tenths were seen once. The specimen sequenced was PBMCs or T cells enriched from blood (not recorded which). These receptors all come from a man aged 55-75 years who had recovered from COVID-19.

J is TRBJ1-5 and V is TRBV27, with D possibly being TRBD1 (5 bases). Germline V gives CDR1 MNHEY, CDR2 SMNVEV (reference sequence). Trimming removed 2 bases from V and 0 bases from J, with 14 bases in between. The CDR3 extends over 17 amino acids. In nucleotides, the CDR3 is TGTGCCAGCAGTTTAGTTGGGGCAGAGAATAGCAATCAGCCCCAGCATTTT. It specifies CASSLVGAENSNQPQHF.

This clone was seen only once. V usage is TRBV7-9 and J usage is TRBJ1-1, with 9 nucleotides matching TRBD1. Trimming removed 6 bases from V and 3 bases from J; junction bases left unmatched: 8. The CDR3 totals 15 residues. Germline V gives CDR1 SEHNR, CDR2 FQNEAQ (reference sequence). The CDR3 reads CASSIFRTGDTEAFF. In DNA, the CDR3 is TGTGCCAGCAGTATTTTTAGGACAGGGGACACTGAAGCTTTCTTT.

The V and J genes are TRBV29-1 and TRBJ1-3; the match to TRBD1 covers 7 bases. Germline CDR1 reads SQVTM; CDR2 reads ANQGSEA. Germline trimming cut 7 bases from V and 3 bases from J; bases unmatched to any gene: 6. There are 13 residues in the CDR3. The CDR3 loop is CSAWDRYGNTIYF. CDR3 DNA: TGCAGCGCATGGGACAGATATGGAAACACCATATATTTT.

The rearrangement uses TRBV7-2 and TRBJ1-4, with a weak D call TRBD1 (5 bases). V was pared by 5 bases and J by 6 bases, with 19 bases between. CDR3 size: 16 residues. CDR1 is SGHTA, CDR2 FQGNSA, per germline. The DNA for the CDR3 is TGTGCCAGCAGCCCATTCGGTTGGGGGGTCGATGAAAAACTGTTTTTT. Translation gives CASSPFGWGVDEKLFF.

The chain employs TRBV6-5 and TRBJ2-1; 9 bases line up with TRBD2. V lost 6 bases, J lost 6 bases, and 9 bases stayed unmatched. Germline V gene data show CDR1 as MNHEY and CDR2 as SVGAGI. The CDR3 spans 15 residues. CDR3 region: CASRLSGRRGNEQFF. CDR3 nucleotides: TGTGCCAGCAGACTTAGCGGGAGACGGGGCAATGAGCAGTTCTTC.

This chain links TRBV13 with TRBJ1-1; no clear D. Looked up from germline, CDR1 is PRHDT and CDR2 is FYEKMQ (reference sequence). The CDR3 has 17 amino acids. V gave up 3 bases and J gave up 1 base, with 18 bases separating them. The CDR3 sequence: CASSFGSANGRNTEAFF. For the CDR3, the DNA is TGTGCCAGCAGCTTTGGGTCAGCGAACGGAAGGAACACTGAAGCTTTCTTT.

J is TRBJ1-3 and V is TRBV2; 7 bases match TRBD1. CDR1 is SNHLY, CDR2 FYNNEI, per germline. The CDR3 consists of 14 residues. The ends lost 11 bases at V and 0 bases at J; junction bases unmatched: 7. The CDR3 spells CALNRGDSGNTIYF. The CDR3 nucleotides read TGTGCCTTAAACAGGGGCGACTCTGGAAACACCATATATTTT.

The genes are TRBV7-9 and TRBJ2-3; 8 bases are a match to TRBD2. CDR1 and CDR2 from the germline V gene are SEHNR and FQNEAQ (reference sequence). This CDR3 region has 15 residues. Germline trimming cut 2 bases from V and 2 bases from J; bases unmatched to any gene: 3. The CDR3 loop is CASSLPAGDTDTQYF. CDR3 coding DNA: TGTGCCAGCAGCTTACCAGCGGGAGACACAGATACGCAGTATTTT. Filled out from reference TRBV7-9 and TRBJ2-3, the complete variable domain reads DTGVSQNPRHKITKRGQNVTFRCDPISEHNRLYWYRQTLGQGPEFLTYFQNEAQLEKSRLLSDRFSAERPKGSFSTLEIQRTEQGDSAMYLCASSLPAGDTDTQYFGPGTRLTVL.

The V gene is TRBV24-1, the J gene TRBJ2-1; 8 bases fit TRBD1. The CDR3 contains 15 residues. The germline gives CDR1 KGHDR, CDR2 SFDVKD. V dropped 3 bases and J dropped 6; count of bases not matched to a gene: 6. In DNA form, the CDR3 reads TGTGCCACCAGTGATACGACAGGGGTTAGCAATGAGCAGTTCTTC. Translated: CATSDTTGVSNEQFF.

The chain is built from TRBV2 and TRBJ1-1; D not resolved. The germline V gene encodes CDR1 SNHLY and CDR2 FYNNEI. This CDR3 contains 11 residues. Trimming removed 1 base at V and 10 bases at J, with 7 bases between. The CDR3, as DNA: TGTGCCAGCAGTGAAGTGTATCGAGCTTTCTTT. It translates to CASSEVYRAFF.